Listed below are T cell receptor beta chains from one sample, sequenced in a study of human T cells and chemical hapten exposure. TCRdb itself ran the RACE reads through MiXCR, one entry per CDR3 protein. The data contain about 380,000 distinct CDR3 sequences, nearly 5% of them singletons. The sample consisted of whole blood, taken in connection with sensitization to the hapten diphenylcyclopropenone (DPC). The receptors were sampled from a woman between 50 and 59 years old with alopecia areata. Some clones in this sample may be carry-over from other donors' samples. The CDR3 runs from the conserved cysteine through the conserved F or W. The order of the fields is V gene, J gene, clone size, D gene, CDR3 DNA, CDR3 protein. The D gene is left open where the match is weak. Clone size is given for some rows only: seen once, a few or many times, or a class if the clone is expanded.

v_call: TRBV27
j_call: TRBJ2-1
clone_size: -
d_call: -
cdr3_nt: TGTGCCAGCAGTTTAGGCAGGGGCCCCTACAATGAGCAGTTCTTC
cdr3_aa: CASSLGRGPYNEQFF

v_call: TRBV18
j_call: TRBJ2-5
clone_size: many
d_call: -
cdr3_nt: TGTGCCAGCTCAAACTCGAGGGAGACCCAGTACTTC
cdr3_aa: CASSNSRETQYF

v_call: TRBV12-3/TRBV12-4
j_call: TRBJ1-2
clone_size: few
d_call: TRBD1
cdr3_nt: TGTGCCAGCAGTTTAGGCAGGGGGCTACGGGGCTACACCTTC
cdr3_aa: CASSLGRGLRGYTF

v_call: TRBV4-2
j_call: TRBJ2-3
clone_size: -
d_call: -
cdr3_nt: TGTGCCAGCAGCCAAGAGCCCCTAAATACGCAGTATTTT
cdr3_aa: CASSQEPLNTQYF

v_call: TRBV4-1
j_call: TRBJ2-3
clone_size: few
d_call: TRBD2
cdr3_nt: TGCGCCAGCAGCCGACTAGCGGGAGGCGCAGATACGCAGTATTTT
cdr3_aa: CASSRLAGGADTQYF

v_call: TRBV19
j_call: TRBJ2-1
clone_size: -
d_call: TRBD2
cdr3_nt: TGTGCCAGTAGTATAGAGGGAGCTAGCGGGAGCAATGAGCAGTTCTTC
cdr3_aa: CASSIEGASGSNEQFF

v_call: TRBV7-9
j_call: TRBJ1-6
clone_size: many
d_call: TRBD1
cdr3_nt: TGTGCCAGCAGCTTAGCGGACAGGATGAATTCACCCCTCCACTTT
cdr3_aa: CASSLADRMNSPLHF

v_call: TRBV3-1
j_call: TRBJ2-1
clone_size: many
d_call: TRBD2
cdr3_nt: TGTGCCAGCAGCCCCGGACTAGCGGGGCACTACAATGAGCAGTTCTTC
cdr3_aa: CASSPGLAGHYNEQFF

v_call: TRBV12-3/TRBV12-4
j_call: TRBJ2-1
clone_size: many
d_call: TRBD2
cdr3_nt: TGTGCCAGCAGTTCACTCACTAGCGGAAGCTCCTACAATGAGCAGTTCTTC
cdr3_aa: CASSSLTSGSSYNEQFF

v_call: TRBV11-3
j_call: TRBJ2-7
clone_size: few
d_call: -
cdr3_nt: TGTGCCAGCAGCTCCCAGGGCGAGCAGTACTTC
cdr3_aa: CASSSQGEQYF

v_call: TRBV14
j_call: TRBJ1-2
clone_size: many
d_call: TRBD1
cdr3_nt: TGTGCCAGCAGCCAAGGATTCCAGGGGGACTATGGCTACACCTTC
cdr3_aa: CASSQGFQGDYGYTF